The subject of this entry is one T cell receptor (beta chain). Its matching antigen is unknown. This sample stems from a study of T cell clonotyping in hematopoietic cell transplantation. Study results and caveats: Few recipient clonotypes overlapped donors; over 95% were de novo at given depth. Pathologically expanded recipient clonotypes increased progressively from day 30 to day 180 as diversity fell.

Data came from immunoSEQ multiplex PCR; TCRdb stores just in-frame clones and leaves some out. The sample lists over 25,000 clones; approximately 96% were seen once. This sequence originates from a man aged 50-59 years in good health. Some clones in this sample may be carry-over from other donors' samples. The specimen sequenced was peripheral blood mononuclear cells.

The CDR3 DNA reads TGCGCCAGCAGTGAACCAGGGATCTATGGCTACACCTTC. Its protein product is CASSEPGIYGYTF. This rearrangement joins TRBV5-1 to TRBJ1-2; a possible D gene is TRBD1 (5 bases). Trimming left V 5 bases short and J 4 bases short, with 12 bases between. The germline gives CDR1 SGHRS, CDR2 YFSETQ. There are 13 residues in the CDR3.